The rows below give T cell receptor beta chains drawn from one sample of a study of blood T cell repertoires in COVID-19. Profiled with immunoSEQ multiplex PCR; TCRdb holds only in-frame clones, not every one. The repertoire consists of approximately 470,000 clones, with about nine tenths occurring once and the leading ten covering around 0.64%. The specimen was PBMCs or T cells enriched from blood (not recorded which). These receptors came from a woman younger than 30 who had recovered from COVID-19. Each CDR3 is given with its conserved first and last residue. Expanded clones are given a class, and other clones once, few, many or no size at all.

v_call: TRBV18; clone_size: NA; cdr3_aa: CASSPGAGQAYNEQFF
v_call: TRBV19; clone_size: NA; cdr3_aa: CASSIQGAGYEQYF
v_call: TRBV12-3/TRBV12-4; clone_size: NA; cdr3_aa: CASSFGPQDEQFF
v_call: TRBV6-5; clone_size: NA; cdr3_aa: CASSVRGYSNQPQHF
v_call: TRBV6-1; clone_size: NA; cdr3_aa: CASSEVHPSNQPQHF
v_call: TRBV6-6; clone_size: NA; cdr3_aa: CASSTWGSGGTDTQYF
v_call: TRBV11-2; clone_size: NA; cdr3_aa: CASSPNRFYEQYF
v_call: TRBV5-1; clone_size: NA; cdr3_aa: CASSRTSGGALDEQFF
v_call: TRBV6-5; clone_size: NA; cdr3_aa: CASTTGGHGYTF
v_call: TRBV12-5; clone_size: NA; cdr3_aa: CASGLTGAEAFF
v_call: TRBV23-1; clone_size: NA; cdr3_aa: CASSQSRESSYNSPLHF
v_call: TRBV23-1; clone_size: NA; cdr3_aa: CASRLKPGMLSGNTIYF
v_call: TRBV10-3; clone_size: NA; cdr3_aa: CAIGTGQGNSPLHF
v_call: TRBV9; clone_size: NA; cdr3_aa: CASTGGAEMNTEAFF
v_call: TRBV27; clone_size: NA; cdr3_aa: CASRPIGRGLQAFF
v_call: TRBV28; clone_size: once; cdr3_aa: CASTGGAYEQYF
v_call: TRBV5-1; clone_size: NA; cdr3_aa: CASSLDYGGGDQETQYF
v_call: TRBV6-6; clone_size: NA; cdr3_aa: CASRQFLGGEKLFF
v_call: TRBV5-1; clone_size: NA; cdr3_aa: CASRAGVSTGNTIYF
v_call: TRBV4-1; clone_size: NA; cdr3_aa: CASSQVGRGNTEAFF
v_call: TRBV6-1; clone_size: NA; cdr3_aa: CASSEYQVVTEAFF
v_call: TRBV4-1; clone_size: NA; cdr3_aa: CASSQRQGGSEQYF
v_call: TRBV4-2; clone_size: NA; cdr3_aa: CASSLLAGGPDTQYF
v_call: TRBV5-1; clone_size: NA; cdr3_aa: CASTLIWGRTEAFF
v_call: TRBV5-1; clone_size: NA; cdr3_aa: CASSLNGLAVDQETQYF
v_call: TRBV11-2; clone_size: NA; cdr3_aa: CASSFGGGQETQYF
v_call: TRBV4-1; clone_size: NA; cdr3_aa: CASSQEGGGNNQPQHF
v_call: TRBV30; clone_size: NA; cdr3_aa: CAWSDQGPTGYTF
v_call: TRBV27; clone_size: NA; cdr3_aa: CASSPRGWSEAFF
v_call: TRBV30; clone_size: NA; cdr3_aa: CACRWEAGNTIYF
v_call: TRBV5-4; clone_size: NA; cdr3_aa: CASRGGQGFSQETQYF
v_call: TRBV30; clone_size: once; cdr3_aa: CASTRGQRGEQYF
v_call: TRBV5-1; clone_size: NA; cdr3_aa: CASSFHSYNEQFF